This T cell receptor beta chain was sequenced during a study of blood T cell repertoires in COVID-19. Whole-study context: Samples of COVID-19 (acute and convalescent) were obtained from the United States, Italy and Spain.

Those enrolled, adults aged roughly 18 to 95 years, came from about 24 US areas. Clinical histories supplied by participants themselves formed the basis of cohort assignment. Per the original data handling: Amplification of reference gene primers provided the estimated nucleated cell counts. Using immunoSEQ multiplex PCR, the repertoire was profiled, and TCRdb retains in-frame clones only, with some absent. The DNA was the basis for D and trimming; V, J and clone size are from that table. Among approximately 220,000 clones listed, about 91% were seen once. The CDR3 has 18 residues. The V and J ends lost 5 bases and 0 bases respectively, with 17 bases between them. Germline V lookup: CDR1 SGHVS, CDR2 FNYEAQ.

The origin of this receptor is a woman in her twenties or thirties with acute COVID-19. V is TRBV7-6 and J is TRBJ1-6; D remains unclear. Source material: PBMCs or T cells enriched from blood (not recorded which). DNA for the CDR3: TGTGCCAGCAGCCCCGCCGACATCCGAAGCTCCTATAATTCACCCCTCCACTTT. Residues: CASSPADIRSSYNSPLHF.